Detailed here is one T cell receptor (beta chain). Its cognate antigen is unknown. The PCR had 60 Vbeta and 13 Jbeta primers. Assay: immunoSEQ multiplex PCR; the TCRdb copy retains only in-frame clones and omits some. This sample has 200,000 or so clones, with approximately 78% found just once. Germline lookup yields CDR1 KGHSH and CDR2 LQKENI. The CDR3 extends over 14 amino acids. Trimming removed 3 bases from V and 6 bases from J; junction bases left unmatched: 2. This sample stems from a study of cytomegalovirus exposure and HLA in healthy donors. Study-wide results and caveats: In a later analysis, an Asian-associated ancestry cluster reportedly showed fewer N-insertions than the approximately 700-donor mean. Overall, approximately 150 TCR beta chains were annotated as cytomegalovirus-associated. For TCR beta chains, V- and J-gene trimming was later linked to a missense DCLRE1C variant.

This TCR was recovered from a woman between 45 and 60 years old in good health and CMV-seropositive. The material sequenced was PBMCs. The V and J genes are TRBV18 and TRBJ2-7, with TRBD2 matching 13 bases. The CDR3 nucleotides are TGTGCCAGCTCACCCGGGACTAGCGGGACCGAGCAGTACTTC. This codes for CASSPGTSGTEQYF.